The rows below give T cell receptor beta chains drawn from one sample of a study of T cell changes during pregnancy in multiple sclerosis. Assay used: immunoSEQ multiplex PCR; TCRdb lists only in-frame clones, some missing. The sample gives under 75,000 clones, around 90% of which show up once; about 2.3% is in the top ten. The sequencing used peripheral blood, collected in the first trimester of pregnancy. These receptors came from a female donor with multiple sclerosis, enrolled in a pregnancy study. Both conserved end residues are part of each CDR3. A D gene is named only where the DNA matches it firmly. Rows give clone size only sometimes, using once, few, many, or a class for an expanded clone.

TRBJ2-3 | - | - | TRBV7-8 | 14 | TGTGCCAGCAGTAGGTGGGAAGGGGCAGATACGCAGTATTTT | CASSRWEGADTQYF
TRBJ2-7 | - | - | TRBV20-1 | 10 | TGCAGCCGGACTCCCCTCAAGCAGTACTTC | CSRTPLKQYF
TRBJ2-7 | - | - | TRBV30 | 14 | TGTGCCTGGAGTGTACCCCCCCAGGCCTACGAGCAGTACTTC | CAWSVPPQAYEQYF
TRBJ2-3 | - | - | TRBV27 | 15 | TGTGCCAGCAGTTTAGTAAGGCCCCAGGCGGATACGCAGTATTTT | CASSLVRPQADTQYF
TRBJ2-3 | TRBD2 | - | TRBV5-4 | 16 | TGTGCCAGCAGCTACTCGGGGGGGCACGGCACAGATACGCAGTATTTT | CASSYSGGHGTDTQYF
TRBJ2-7 | - | - | TRBV18 | 14 | TGTGCCAGCTCACCTTCTAGACAGCCCTACGAGCAGTACTTC | CASSPSRQPYEQYF
TRBJ1-3 | - | - | TRBV9 | 17 | TGTGCCAGCAGCGTAGCTACCCAGGGGACCTCTGGAAACACCATATATTTT | CASSVATQGTSGNTIYF
TRBJ1-1 | TRBD1 | - | TRBV5-1 | 15 | TGCGCCAGCAGCTTGAGACAGGGTTCCTCAACTGAAGCTTTCTTT | CASSLRQGSSTEAFF
TRBJ2-3 | TRBD1 | - | TRBV23-1 | 18 | TGCGCCAGCCCTGGGGGACAGGGGGTTCCGAGGGCCACAGATACGCAGTATTTT | CASPGGQGVPRATDTQYF
TRBJ1-4 | TRBD1 | - | TRBV27 | 15 | TGTGCCAGCAGACAGCACAGGGGAACTAATGAAAAACTGTTTTTT | CASRQHRGTNEKLFF
TRBJ2-1 | - | - | TRBV7-3 | 14 | TGTGCCAGCAGCTTAGATGGGGGGGCCAATGAGCAGTTCTTC | CASSLDGGANEQFF
TRBJ1-5 | - | - | TRBV6-1 | 15 | TGTGCCAGCAGTGAAGGTCGGGGGGCAGGGCAGCCCCAGCATTTT | CASSEGRGAGQPQHF
TRBJ1-6 | - | - | TRBV27 | 15 | TGTGCCAGCAAGGCGGCAAGCTCCTATAATTCACCCCTCCACTTT | CASKAASSYNSPLHF
TRBJ2-2 | - | - | TRBV9 | 14 | TGTGCCAGCAGCGTATTGGACGGGGGAGGGGAGCTGTTTTTT | CASSVLDGGGELFF
TRBJ1-5 | TRBD1 | - | TRBV28 | 14 | TGTGCCAGCAGTGACCAGGGGGCTCGTCAGCCCCAGCATTTT | CASSDQGARQPQHF
TRBJ1-2 | TRBD1 | - | TRBV5-1 | 15 | TGCGCCAGCAGTTCGATACGACAGGGAGAGGATGGCTACACCTTC | CASSSIRQGEDGYTF
TRBJ2-5 | - | - | TRBV6-1 | 14 | TGTGCCAGCAGGCCCTCGGAGCTCCAAGAGACCCAGTACTTC | CASRPSELQETQYF
TRBJ1-1 | - | - | TRBV6-5 | 16 | TGTGCCAGCAGTTACTCGAAAGTCAGGGGGAACACTGAAGCTTTCTTT | CASSYSKVRGNTEAFF
TRBJ1-1 | - | - | TRBV6-1 | 14 | TGTGCCAGCAGTACACAGGGTCGGGGCACTGAAGCTTTCTTT | CASSTQGRGTEAFF
TRBJ2-5 | TRBD2 | - | TRBV5-6 | 15 | TGTGCCAGCAGCTTGGAGCGGGGGGGCCCCGAGACCCAGTACTTC | CASSLERGGPETQYF
TRBJ2-7 | - | - | TRBV7-2 | 16 | TGTGCCAGCAGCTTATCCGGACAGTGGTTCGCCTACGAGCAGTACTTC | CASSLSGQWFAYEQYF
TRBJ2-3 | TRBD2 | - | TRBV9 | 16 | TGTGCCAGCAGCCCCCGACTAGCGGGAGGGGTGGATACGCAGTATTTT | CASSPRLAGGVDTQYF
TRBJ2-7 | - | - | TRBV27 | 11 | TGTGCCAGCAGTTCGGGCTACGAGCAGTACTTC | CASSSGYEQYF
TRBJ2-7 | TRBD2 | - | TRBV29-1 | 13 | TGCAGCGTGGGACTAGCGGTGGCCTACGAGCAGTACTTC | CSVGLAVAYEQYF
TRBJ1-1 | - | - | TRBV5-1 | 15 | TGCGCCAGCAGTACCGGGACACCTTTGAACACTGAAGCTTTCTTT | CASSTGTPLNTEAFF
TRBJ2-5 | - | - | TRBV2 | 13 | TGTGCCAGCAGTGAAGGGGGAGGAGAGACCCAGTACTTC | CASSEGGGETQYF
TRBJ2-5 | TRBD1 | once | TRBV2 | 14 | TGTGCCAGCACTTTTGGACAGGGCCAAGAGACCCAGTACTTC | CASTFGQGQETQYF
TRBJ2-3 | - | - | TRBV6-1 | 13 | TGTGCCTCCCGTGATCCCGGGAGAGATACGCAGTATTTT | CASRDPGRDTQYF
TRBJ1-2 | - | - | TRBV6-6 | 15 | TGTGCCAGCAGTTACGCCCCGGGACAACCAGATGGCTACACCTTC | CASSYAPGQPDGYTF
TRBJ1-1 | - | few | TRBV6-1 | 12 | TGTGCCAGCAGTGTACGGGGTTTTGAAGCTTTCTTT | CASSVRGFEAFF
TRBJ1-1 | - | few | TRBV5-1 | 15 | TGCGCCAGCAGCTGGATTACAGGGATTGACACTGAAGCTTTCTTT | CASSWITGIDTEAFF
TRBJ1-5 | TRBD1 | - | TRBV4-1 | 15 | TGCGCCACCTCCCCGGGACAGGGGGACAATCAGCCCCAGCATTTT | CATSPGQGDNQPQHF
TRBJ2-3 | TRBD1 | - | TRBV7-9 | 15 | TGTGCCAGCAGCGTCCGGGACAGGTTCACAGATACGCAGTATTTT | CASSVRDRFTDTQYF
TRBJ2-1 | TRBD2 | - | TRBV2 | 17 | TGTGCCAGCAGTCTACTACTAGCGGGGGGGCCAGGGGGTGAGCAGTTCTTC | CASSLLLAGGPGGEQFF
TRBJ1-4 | TRBD1 | few | TRBV19 | 14 | TGTGCCAGCGCCGAGGGGGCTGGGAGTGAAAAACTGTTTTTT | CASAEGAGSEKLFF
TRBJ1-3 | - | - | TRBV19 | 13 | TGTGCCACCGCTCACGCCGGTGGAAACACCATATATTTT | CATAHAGGNTIYF
TRBJ1-1 | - | - | TRBV5-1 | 13 | TGCGCCAGCAGCATACAACAGAACACTGAAGCTTTCTTT | CASSIQQNTEAFF
TRBJ1-2 | TRBD1 | - | TRBV6-1 | 15 | TGTGCCAGCAGTGAAGAGACAGGGGGAACTGATGGCTACACCTTC | CASSEETGGTDGYTF
TRBJ1-5 | - | - | TRBV28 | 14 | TGTGCCAGCAGTTTTCGGGGGGGTGGACAGCCCCAGCATTTT | CASSFRGGGQPQHF
TRBJ1-1 | - | - | TRBV10-3 | 16 | TGTGCCATCAGTGAGCCAGGAATCATGGGGAACACTGAAGCTTTCTTT | CAISEPGIMGNTEAFF
TRBJ1-2 | - | - | TRBV30 | 11 | TGTGCCTGGAGTTCCCAGGGGGGCTACACCTTC | CAWSSQGGYTF
TRBJ2-3 | TRBD2 | - | TRBV5-1 | 16 | TGCGCCAGCAGCACCTATTTAGCGGGAGACGCAGATACGCAGTATTTT | CASSTYLAGDADTQYF
TRBJ1-1 | - | - | TRBV19 | 16 | TGTGCCAGTAGTCGCGGGTCGCCACTACTGAACACTGAAGCTTTCTTT | CASSRGSPLLNTEAFF
TRBJ1-5 | - | - | TRBV18 | 13 | TGTGCCAGCTCACCGGAGATTGATCAGCCCCAGCATTTT | CASSPEIDQPQHF
TRBJ1-4 | TRBD1 | once | TRBV6-1 | 14 | TGTGCCAGCAGTCCAGTGGGACAGAGTGAAAAACTGTTTTTT | CASSPVGQSEKLFF
TRBJ1-4 | TRBD1 | few | TRBV4-1 | 15 | TGCGCCAGCAGCTCCCAGGACAGGGATGGTGAAAAACTGTTTTTT | CASSSQDRDGEKLFF
TRBJ1-1 | TRBD1 | - | TRBV7-2 | 16 | TGTGCCAGCAGCTTAACGACAGGGGGCCCGGCCACTGAAGCTTTCTTT | CASSLTTGGPATEAFF
TRBJ1-1 | - | few | TRBV19 | 11 | TGTGCCAGTAGGGACGGGATAGAAGCTTTCTTT | CASRDGIEAFF
TRBJ2-5 | TRBD2 | - | TRBV5-4 | 15 | TGTGCCAGCAGCCCCCCCCCGGGAGGAAGAGAGACCCAGTACTTC | CASSPPPGGRETQYF
TRBJ2-2 | - | - | TRBV5-1 | 13 | TGCGCCAGCAGCTGGACTATAACCGGGGAGCTGTTTTTT | CASSWTITGELFF
TRBJ2-1 | - | - | TRBV5-1 | 20 | TGCGCCAGCAGCTTCCCCCCAGTTACCACCACGCACAGCTCCTACAATGAGCAGTTCTTC | CASSFPPVTTTHSSYNEQFF
TRBJ1-5 | - | - | TRBV19 | 13 | TGTGCCAGTAGTATCGGGGGGCCACAGCCCCAGCATTTT | CASSIGGPQPQHF
TRBJ1-5 | TRBD1 | - | TRBV6-5 | 14 | TGTGCCAGCAGGCGGGGACAGGGCGCTCAGCCCCAGCATTTT | CASRRGQGAQPQHF
TRBJ1-1 | - | - | TRBV6-6 | 16 | TGTGCCAGCAGTTACGACGGAAACAGACTGAACACTGAAGCTTTCTTT | CASSYDGNRLNTEAFF
TRBJ1-2 | - | - | TRBV19 | 15 | TGTGCCAGTAGTATCCCCAGGGATATCACCAATGGCTACACCTTC | CASSIPRDITNGYTF
TRBJ1-2 | TRBD1 | - | TRBV19 | 14 | TGTGCCAGTAGTATCTTACAGGGGGCGAGTGGCTACACCTTC | CASSILQGASGYTF
TRBJ2-7 | TRBD1 | - | TRBV19 | 14 | TGTGCCAGTAGTGTGGACAGGGGCTCCTACGAGCAGTACTTC | CASSVDRGSYEQYF
TRBJ2-5 | - | - | TRBV13 | 14 | TGTGCCAGCAGCCCGGAAGGGGACCAAGAGACCCAGTACTTC | CASSPEGDQETQYF